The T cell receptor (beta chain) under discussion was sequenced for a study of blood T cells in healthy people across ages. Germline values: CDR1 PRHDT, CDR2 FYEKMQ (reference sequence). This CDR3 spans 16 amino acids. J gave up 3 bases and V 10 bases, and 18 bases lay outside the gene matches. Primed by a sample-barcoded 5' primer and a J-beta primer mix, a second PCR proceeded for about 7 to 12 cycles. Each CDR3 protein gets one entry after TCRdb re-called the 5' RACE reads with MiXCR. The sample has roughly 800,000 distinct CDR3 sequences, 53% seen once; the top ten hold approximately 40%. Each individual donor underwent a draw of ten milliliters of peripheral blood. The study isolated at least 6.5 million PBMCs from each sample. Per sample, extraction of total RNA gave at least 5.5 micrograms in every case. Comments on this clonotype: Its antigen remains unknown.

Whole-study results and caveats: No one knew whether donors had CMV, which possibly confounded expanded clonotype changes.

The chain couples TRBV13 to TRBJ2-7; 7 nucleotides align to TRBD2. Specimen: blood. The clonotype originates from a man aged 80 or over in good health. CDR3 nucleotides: TGTGCCATTGAGGAAGCTAGCGGAAGGGGAAACTACGAGCAGTACTTC. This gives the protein CAIEEASGRGNYEQYF.